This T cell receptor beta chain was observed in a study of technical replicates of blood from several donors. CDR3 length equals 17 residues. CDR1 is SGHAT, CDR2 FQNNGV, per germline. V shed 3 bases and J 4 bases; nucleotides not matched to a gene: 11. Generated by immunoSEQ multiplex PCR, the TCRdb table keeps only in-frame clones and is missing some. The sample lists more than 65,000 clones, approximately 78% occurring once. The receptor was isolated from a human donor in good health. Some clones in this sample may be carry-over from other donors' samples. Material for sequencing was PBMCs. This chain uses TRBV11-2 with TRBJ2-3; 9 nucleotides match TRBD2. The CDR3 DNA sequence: TGTGCCAGCAGCTTCTCCCGGCTAGCGGGAATATCAGATACGCAGTATTTT. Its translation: CASSFSRLAGISDTQYF.